This T cell receptor (beta chain) emerged from a study of T cells in Graves' hyperthyroidism and ophthalmopathy. Ten or more counts support this clonotype. What was amplified from RNA transcripts were TCR beta CDR3 regions. A first-round RT-PCR of the TCR CDR3 used the HTBI primer set. TCRdb redid the calling of the multiplex PCR reads with MiXCR, one entry per CDR3 protein. Found here are some 720,000 distinct CDR3 sequences, around 17% of them singletons; the top ten hold 8.4%. The germline V and J ends were trimmed by 0 bases and 9 bases, with 3 bases remaining between them. Per the germline V gene, CDR1 is LGHDT and CDR2 is YNNKEL (reference sequence). The CDR3 is 11 amino acids.

This clonotype originated in a man aged 18 to 35 with Graves' hyperthyroidism. The sequenced sample consisted of blood. The chain uses TRBV3-1 and TRBJ2-1; D is uncertain. The CDR3 nucleotides read TGTGCCAGCAGCCAAGAGGCTGAGCAGTTCTTC. Its translation: CASSQEAEQFF.